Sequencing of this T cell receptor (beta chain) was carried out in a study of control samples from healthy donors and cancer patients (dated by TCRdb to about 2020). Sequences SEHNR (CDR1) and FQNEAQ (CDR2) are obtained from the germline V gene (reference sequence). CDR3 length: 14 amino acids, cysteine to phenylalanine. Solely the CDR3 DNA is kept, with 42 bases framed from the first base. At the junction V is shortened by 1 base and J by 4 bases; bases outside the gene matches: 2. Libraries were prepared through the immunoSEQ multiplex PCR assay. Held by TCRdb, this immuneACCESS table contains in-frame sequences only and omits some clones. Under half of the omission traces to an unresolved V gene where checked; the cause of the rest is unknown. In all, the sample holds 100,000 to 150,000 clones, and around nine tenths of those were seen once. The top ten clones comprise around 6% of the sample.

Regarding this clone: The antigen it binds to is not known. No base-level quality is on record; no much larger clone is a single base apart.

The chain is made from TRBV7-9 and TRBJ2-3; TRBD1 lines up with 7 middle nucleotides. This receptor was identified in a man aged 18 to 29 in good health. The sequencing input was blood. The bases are TGTGCCAGCAGCTTAGGAGGGGGCGCAGATACGCAGTATTTT. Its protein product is CASSLGGGADTQYF. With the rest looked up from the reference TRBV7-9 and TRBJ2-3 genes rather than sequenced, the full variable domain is DTGVSQNPRHKITKRGQNVTFRCDPISEHNRLYWYRQTLGQGPEFLTYFQNEAQLEKSRLLSDRFSAERPKGSFSTLEIQRTEQGDSAMYLCASSLGGGADTQYFGPGTRLTVL.